What follows are 30 T cell receptor beta chains derived from one specimen sequenced in a study of blood T cells in healthy people across ages. Alongside a J-beta primer mix, a sample-barcoded 5' primer served in a second PCR lasting 7 to 11 cycles. TCRdb re-called the 5' RACE reads through MiXCR, storing one row per CDR3 protein. The sample records about 1,800,000 distinct CDR3 sequences, 28% being singletons. Sequencing used blood. These TCRs come from a woman aged 25 to 39 in good health.

This chain joins TRBV20-1 and TRBJ2-2; 8 bases are shared with TRBD2. The V segment lost 3 bases and the J segment 4 bases; nucleotides outside the gene matches: 7. CDR3 length equals 15 residues. Germline V gives CDR1 DFQATT, CDR2 SNEGSKA (reference sequence). The CDR3 loop reads CSASPVTSATGELFF. In DNA form, the CDR3 reads TGCAGTGCTAGCCCGGTGACTAGCGCCACCGGGGAGCTGTTTTTT.

Turning to this clonotype: A far larger clone lies a single base away; this is likely a read error. The J gene is TRBJ2-7, the V gene TRBV4-1; 12 bases match TRBD2. The V segment lost 1 base and the J segment 7 bases; nucleotides outside the gene matches: 5. Germline V gene data show CDR1 as MGHRA and CDR2 as YSYEKL. The CDR3 contains 15 residues. DNA of the CDR3: TGCGCCAGCAGCCAAGGACTAGCGGGGGACAATGAGCAGTACTTC. Its translation: CASSQGLAGDNEQYF.

The genes are TRBV20-1 and TRBJ2-3; maybe TRBD2 (6 bases). Trimming stripped 2 bases from V and 2 bases from J, with 11 bases between. Germline CDR1 and CDR2: DFQATT and SNEGSKA (reference sequence). This CDR3 spans 14 amino acids. CDR3 protein: CSARQAGLTDTQYF. CDR3 bases: TGCAGTGCTAGACAAGCGGGCCTCACAGATACGCAGTATTTT.

With respect to this clonotype: A read error may explain this, as a much larger clone is one base away. This chain joins TRBV12-3 or TRBV12-4 and TRBJ2-1, with 7 positions matching TRBD1. The CDR3 has 14 amino acids. The CDR3 nucleotides are TGTGCCGGCAGGGACAGTAGCTCCTACAATGAGCAGTTCTTC. Protein: CAGRDSSSYNEQFF.

This chain joins TRBV12-3 or TRBV12-4 and TRBJ2-7; D perhaps matches TRBD2 (6 bases). The J call may be incorrect, as the DNA end agrees better with TRBJ2-5. There are 15 residues in the CDR3. CDR3 loop: CASSLWGVGRETQYF. The CDR3 nucleotides are TGTGCCAGCAGTTTGTGGGGGGTAGGTCGAGAGACCCAGTACTTC.

The V gene is TRBV5-1, the J gene TRBJ1-4; D is unresolved. CDR1 is SGHRS, CDR2 YFSETQ, per germline. This CDR3 spans 15 amino acids. Trimming removed 5 bases from V and 0 bases from J, with 11 bases in between. The DNA of the CDR3 is TGCGCCAGCAGAATCACAACTACAACTAATGAAAAACTGTTTTTT. Its protein is CASRITTTTNEKLFF.

The CDR3: CSAIADYNSPLHF. Here the CDR3 DNA reads TGCAGTGCTATCGCAGATTATAATTCACCCCTCCACTTT. This chain uses TRBV20-1 with TRBJ1-6; the D is unclear. CDR1 and CDR2 from the germline V gene are DFQATT and SNEGSKA (reference sequence). The CDR3 sequence is 13 residues long. The V and J ends lost 4 bases and 4 bases respectively, with 8 bases between them.

The V and J genes are TRBV6-1 and TRBJ1-5; the D gene is possibly TRBD1 (6 bases). The CDR3 is 18 residues long. V was shortened by 3 bases and J by 2 bases, with 20 bases between the two germline ends. Germline V gene lookup returns CDR1 MNHNS and CDR2 SASEGT. The CDR3 DNA follows: TGTGCCAGCAGTGACGGTGCTTCGTTCGAGGGGGGCAATCAGCCCCAGCATTTT. It yields the protein CASSDGASFEGGNQPQHF.

This chain uses TRBV27 with TRBJ1-2; perhaps TRBD1 as D (6 bases). The germline V gene has CDR1 MNHEY and CDR2 SMNVEV (reference sequence). CDR3 length: 13 residues. Deletions cut 4 bases from V and 6 bases from J, with 12 bases between. CDR3 sequence (DNA): TGTGCCAGCAGTTATCAGGGGATCGATGGCTACACCTTC. This codes for CASSYQGIDGYTF.

This sequence joins TRBV2 and TRBJ2-7, with 7 bases fitting TRBD1. The CDR3 runs 14 residues. Germline V gene data show CDR1 as SNHLY and CDR2 as FYNNEI. The junction had 10 bases not matched to a gene; V was cut back by 8 bases and J by 3 bases. CDR3 in amino acids: CASGRDRSFYEQYF. The CDR3 coding sequence is TGTGCCAGCGGACGGGACAGAAGCTTCTACGAGCAGTACTTC.

The chain uses TRBV7-9 and TRBJ2-1; tentative D call: TRBD2 (6 bases). Trimming took 0 bases from V and 5 from J, leaving 14 bases between them. Germline V CDR1 and CDR2: SEHNR, FQNEAQ (reference sequence). This CDR3 has 16 residues. The CDR3 bases are TGTGCCAGCAGCTTAGCAGGGTGGGGGGAGGACAATGAGCAGTTCTTC. Amino acid sequence: CASSLAGWGEDNEQFF.

On this clonotype itself: A read error may account for a junction end that differs from germline. This rearrangement joins TRBV7-9 to TRBJ1-5; D not certain. The CDR3 extends over 13 amino acids. The germline CDR1 and CDR2 sequences are SEHNR and FQNEAQ (reference sequence). CDR3 in DNA: TGTGCCAGCAGCTTAAACATCAATCGGCCCCAGCATTTT. It encodes CASSLNINRPQHF.

Only a few counts were recorded for this clonotype. This chain joins TRBV7-2 and TRBJ2-5; 8 bases agree with TRBD1. There are 15 residues in the CDR3. The V segment lost 0 bases and the J segment 3 bases; nucleotides outside the gene matches: 3. Germline V gene data show CDR1 as SGHTA and CDR2 as FQGNSA. CDR3 nucleotide sequence: TGTGCCAGCAGCTTAGCCTCGACAGGGGAAGAGACCCAGTACTTC. Its protein is CASSLASTGEETQYF. Filled out from reference TRBV7-2 and TRBJ2-5, the complete variable domain reads GAGVSQSPSNKVTEKGKDVELRCDPISGHTALYWYRQSLGQGLEFLIYFQGNSAPDKSGLPSDRFSAERTGGSVSTLTIQRTQQEDSAVYLCASSLASTGEETQYFGPGTRLLVL.

The sample holds a few counts of this clonotype. The rearrangement links TRBV29-1 to TRBJ1-2; D is possibly TRBD1 (6 bases). Trimming left V 5 bases short and J 4 bases short, with 14 bases between. The CDR3 is made up of 13 amino acids. Germline CDR1 is SQVTM and CDR2 is ANQGSEA. The CDR3 loop reads CSVSEGEGYGYTF. For the CDR3, the DNA is TGCAGCGTTTCGGAGGGGGAGGGCTATGGCTACACCTTC.

The V gene is TRBV11-2, the J gene TRBJ1-5; no firm D call. V lost 8 bases and J lost 3, with 11 bases in between. The germline CDR1 and CDR2 sequences are SGHAT and FQNNGV. The CDR3 length is 13 residues. DNA for the CDR3: TGTGCCAGCGGTGGTAATCTCAATCAGCCCCAGCATTTT. It encodes CASGGNLNQPQHF.

There are a few counts of this clonotype. The rearrangement links TRBV20-1 to TRBJ2-1; TRBD2 might be the D (6 bases). This CDR3 is 16 amino acids long. V shed 8 bases and J shed 3 bases, with 23 bases lying between them. The germline gives CDR1 DFQATT, CDR2 SNEGSKA (reference sequence). The CDR3 loop is CSSPGRNGGYYNEQFF. CDR3 in DNA: TGCAGTTCGCCGGGCCGGAACGGGGGTTACTACAATGAGCAGTTCTTC.

V usage is TRBV6-2 or TRBV6-3 and J usage is TRBJ2-2; unclear D gene. CDR3 length: 12 residues. Trimming left V 0 bases short and J 7 bases short, with 3 bases between. Germline V lookup: CDR1 MNHEY, CDR2 SVGEGT. The DNA of the CDR3 is TGTGCCAGCAGTTACTCGATCGGGGAGCTGTTTTTT. Amino acids: CASSYSIGELFF.

This clonotype was seen more than once but under ten times. The DNA for the CDR3 is TGCAGTGCTAGAAGTACTAGCGGAAGATACAATGAGCAGTTCTTC. Residues: CSARSTSGRYNEQFF. The rearrangement uses TRBV20-1 and TRBJ2-1; 8 nucleotides match TRBD2. Per germline, CDR1 DFQATT and CDR2 SNEGSKA (reference sequence). Trimming at V came to 2 bases and at J to 4 bases, leaving 7 bases not matched to a gene. This CDR3 region has 15 residues.

This clonotype was observed a few times. This chain joins TRBV29-1 and TRBJ1-4, with D uncertain. V lost 4 bases and J lost 8, with 14 bases in between. This CDR3 contains 13 residues. Per germline, CDR1 SQVTM and CDR2 ANQGSEA. In DNA form, the CDR3 reads TGCAGCGTTGTGAGGTCCACCGGGGAAAAACTGTTTTTT. This gives the protein CSVVRSTGEKLFF.

This clonotype has more than one count but fewer than ten. The rearrangement joins TRBV12-3 or TRBV12-4 to TRBJ1-5, with TRBD1 as a possible D gene (5 bases). The CDR3 covers 16 residues. V was pared by 2 bases and J by 0 bases, with 11 bases between. The CDR3 spells CASSLMGPYSNQPQHF. The CDR3 DNA reads as TGTGCCAGCAGTTTAATGGGACCCTATAGCAATCAGCCCCAGCATTTT.

The gene calls are TRBV5-5 and TRBJ2-3; D might be TRBD1 or TRBD2, each matching 5 bases. V was pared by 3 bases and J by 5 bases, with 22 bases between. The germline V gene has CDR1 SGHKS and CDR2 YYEKEE (reference sequence). The CDR3 sequence is 17 residues long. The CDR3 bases are TGTGCCAGCAGCTCCCCGGACGTGTTCCGAGGGGTAGATACGCAGTATTTT. This gives the protein CASSSPDVFRGVDTQYF.

This clonotype showed up just a few times. CDR3 nucleotides: TGTGCCAGCAGCCCACCGGACAGTTTTAATGAAAAACTGTTTTTT. It translates to CASSPPDSFNEKLFF. The chain employs TRBV7-9 and TRBJ1-4; D perhaps matches TRBD1 (6 bases). CDR3 length: 15 residues. Germline CDR1 SEHNR, CDR2 FQNEAQ (reference sequence). Trimming left V 5 bases short and J 4 bases short, with 14 bases between.

This clonotype appeared many times. The genes are TRBV4-2 and TRBJ2-1, with D tentatively TRBD2 (6 bases). CDR1 and CDR2 (germline): LGHNA, YNFKEQ. The CDR3 loop spans 16 amino acids. V was pared by 4 bases and J by 0 bases, with 13 bases between. CDR3 sequence: CASSRTGTVSYNEQFF. The CDR3 bases are TGTGCCAGCAGCCGAACCGGGACTGTCTCCTACAATGAGCAGTTCTTC.

CDR3 loop: CASSLGPPGYEQYF. CDR3 DNA sequence: TGTGCCAGCAGCTTGGGGCCCCCCGGCTACGAGCAGTACTTC. This chain links TRBV5-6 with TRBJ2-5, with D hard to call. The J call is uncertain, as TRBJ2-7 better fits the DNA end. The CDR3 runs to 14 residues. Germline V gives CDR1 SGHDT, CDR2 YYEEEE.

The table lists this clonotype with many counts. The chain is built from TRBV7-2 and TRBJ2-5, with D perhaps matching TRBD2 (6 bases). Trimming cost V 6 bases and J 5 bases, with 22 bases left between them. This CDR3 has 16 amino acids. The germline gives CDR1 SGHTA, CDR2 FQGNSA. This CDR3 reads CASSLRRRGGFETQYF. The CDR3 DNA reads as TGTGCCAGCAGTCTTAGGCGGCGGGGTGGGTTCGAGACCCAGTACTTC.

Only a few counts were recorded for this clonotype. Being one base from a much bigger clone, this may be a read error. This chain connects TRBV5-1 to TRBJ2-7; D gene uncertain. The V end was cut by 2 bases, the J end by 7 bases, with 19 bases between. Germline loops: CDR1 SGHRS, CDR2 YFSETQ. This CDR3 spans 15 amino acids. CDR3 loop: CASSLNLQLNNEQYF. The CDR3 coding sequence is TGCGCCAGCAGCTTAAATCTGCAGTTGAACAATGAGCAGTACTTC.

The chain has TRBV29-1 and TRBJ2-1; perhaps TRBD1 as D (6 bases). Germline V gives CDR1 SQVTM, CDR2 ANQGSEA. Deletions cut 5 bases from V and 0 bases from J, with 11 bases between. The CDR3 has 14 residues. The CDR3 DNA follows: TGCAGCGTTACCAGGGGAAGCTCCTACAATGAGCAGTTCTTC. Translated: CSVTRGSSYNEQFF.

CDR3 residues: CSASRLAGGFNEQFF. In DNA form, the CDR3 reads TGCAGTGCTTCCCGACTAGCGGGAGGGTTTAATGAGCAGTTCTTC. V gene TRBV20-1 combines with J gene TRBJ2-1; TRBD2 matches at 14 bases. The CDR3 has 15 amino acids. Germline assignment: CDR1 DFQATT and CDR2 SNEGSKA (reference sequence). J lost 7 bases, V lost 5 bases, and 7 bases had no gene match.

V gene TRBV2 combines with J gene TRBJ2-1; no clear D. V lost 7 bases and J 5 bases, leaving 9 bases between the germline ends. Germline assignment: CDR1 SNHLY and CDR2 FYNNEI. The CDR3 runs to 12 residues. The CDR3, as DNA: TGTGCCAGCACCTCCGACGACAATGAGCAGTTCTTC. It is translated as CASTSDDNEQFF.

This chain links TRBV20-1 with TRBJ2-3; 9 bases fit TRBD2. CDR3 length: 17 residues. V lost 3 bases and J lost 4; bases outside the gene matches: 14. Germline V gene data show CDR1 as DFQATT and CDR2 as SNEGSKA (reference sequence). The CDR3 loop is CSARPPFSGSSADTQYF. CDR3 nucleotides: TGCAGTGCTAGGCCGCCCTTTAGCGGGAGTAGCGCAGATACGCAGTATTTT.